One and the same sample provided the 21 T cell receptor beta chains below, sequenced in a study of T cell responses to AZD1222 COVID-19 vaccine. TCRdb keeps only in-frame clones here, not all; method: immunoSEQ multiplex PCR. There are 120,000 or so clones in the sample; 90% occur only once, and approximately 7.6% lies in the top ten. The specimen was peripheral blood, collected on day 0 of AZD1222 vaccination. All receptors derive from an adult in good health.

The chain has TRBV6-5 and TRBJ1-5; D gene ambiguous. The germline V gene encodes CDR1 MNHEY and CDR2 SVGAGI. The CDR3 consists of 15 residues. Trimming stripped 4 bases from V and 0 bases from J, with 10 bases between. CDR3 sequence reads: CASSFQPNSNQPQHF. CDR3 DNA: TGTGCCAGCAGTTTCCAACCGAATAGCAATCAGCCCCAGCATTTT.

The chain carries TRBV29-1 and TRBJ1-1, with D possibly matching TRBD1 (6 bases). This CDR3 is 14 amino acids long. V lost 3 bases to trimming and J lost 1 base, with 12 bases between them. Germline CDR1 reads SQVTM; CDR2 reads ANQGSEA. The CDR3 spells CSVEKGQQNTEAFF. The CDR3 DNA reads TGCAGCGTTGAGAAAGGACAGCAGAACACTGAAGCTTTCTTT.

The chain carries TRBV19 and TRBJ1-4; 9 bases align to TRBD1. CDR3 length: 16 amino acids. Germline V gene lookup returns CDR1 LNHDA and CDR2 SQIVND (reference sequence). The V and J ends lost 6 bases and 10 bases, in that order; junction bases with no gene match: 15. The CDR3 region is CASSSQTGTGYRKLFF. The CDR3 region has the DNA TGTGCCAGTAGCTCACAAACCGGGACAGGGTACCGAAAACTGTTTTTT.

V is TRBV19 and J is TRBJ2-2; TRBD1 might be the D (6 bases). This CDR3 has 16 amino acids. The germline V and J ends were trimmed by 6 bases and 1 base, with 15 bases remaining between them. Germline V CDR1 and CDR2: LNHDA, SQIVND (reference sequence). In DNA, the CDR3 is TGTGCCAGTAGCCACTCCGGGACACAGAACACCGGGGAGCTGTTTTTT. Its translation is CASSHSGTQNTGELFF.

The rearrangement links TRBV20-1 to TRBJ2-3; D is undetermined. The length of the CDR3 is 11 residues. Germline values: CDR1 DFQATT, CDR2 SNEGSKA (reference sequence). Trimming shortened V by 8 bases and J by 2 bases, and 8 bases separated the two germline ends. The CDR3 DNA follows: TGCAGTAGTCGGACCACAGATACGCAGTATTTT. It encodes CSSRTTDTQYF.

This clone has more than one count but fewer than ten. V and J are TRBV11-2 and TRBJ2-3; TRBD2 agrees at 11 bases. V shed 5 bases and J 2 bases; nucleotides not matched to a gene: 6. CDR1 and CDR2 (germline): SGHAT, FQNNGV. This CDR3 has 16 residues. CDR3 coding DNA: TGTGCCAGCAGCCCAAGACTAGCGGGATTCACAGATACGCAGTATTTT. It codes for CASSPRLAGFTDTQYF.

The rearrangement uses TRBV19 and TRBJ1-1; tentatively, D is TRBD1 (5 bases). From germline, CDR1 is LNHDA and CDR2 SQIVND (reference sequence). V gave up 6 bases and J gave up 2 bases, with 13 bases separating them. The CDR3 extends over 14 amino acids. The CDR3 DNA is TGTGCCAGTAGGCCCTTTGGGGCCAACACTGAAGCTTTCTTT. Translation gives CASRPFGANTEAFF.

To note about this clone: Other DNA sequences in the sample encode the same CDR3. This sequence joins TRBV12-3 or TRBV12-4 and TRBJ1-1; D unclear. CDR3 length equals 13 residues. The V end lost 2 bases, the J end lost 1 base, and 5 bases lay between the germline ends. The CDR3 DNA follows: TGTGCCAGCAGTTTAAGGGAGAACACTGAAGCTTTCTTT. Its protein is CASSLRENTEAFF.

The rearrangement links TRBV11-2 to TRBJ2-7; 9 nucleotides align to TRBD2. Per germline, CDR1 SGHAT and CDR2 FQNNGV. The CDR3 totals 15 residues. V lost 0 bases, J lost 6 bases, and 6 bases stayed unmatched. CDR3 nucleotides: TGTGCCAGCAGCTTAGATATAGCGGGAGCCCTCGAGCAGTACTTC. It translates to CASSLDIAGALEQYF.

The rearrangement uses TRBV9 and TRBJ1-5; D possibly corresponds to TRBD1 (6 bases). This CDR3 has 14 residues. Trimming shortened V by 1 base and J by 5 bases, and 10 bases separated the two germline ends. CDR1 and CDR2 (germline): SGDLS, YYNGEE. CDR3 amino acids: CASSVSGAYQPQHF. Written as DNA, the CDR3 is TGTGCCAGCAGCGTATCGGGGGCCTATCAGCCCCAGCATTTT.

The chain links TRBV5-1 to TRBJ2-7; the D gene could be TRBD1 or TRBD2 (6 bases each). CDR1 and CDR2 from the germline V gene are SGHRS and YFSETQ. The V and J ends lost 4 bases and 5 bases respectively, with 13 bases between them. CDR3 length equals 13 residues. The CDR3 bases are TGCGCCAGCAGCCGCTCGGGGGCGAACGAGCAGTACTTC. Protein product: CASSRSGANEQYF.

The J gene is TRBJ1-2, the V gene TRBV19; D is unresolved. V was cut by 7 bases and J by 0 bases, with 6 bases left in between. Germline lookup yields CDR1 LNHDA and CDR2 SQIVND (reference sequence). The CDR3 extends over 12 amino acids. The CDR3 here is CASTSSNYGYTF. CDR3 in DNA: TGTGCCAGTACTAGTTCTAACTATGGCTACACCTTC.

The V call is TRBV5-6, the J call TRBJ2-3; D is possibly TRBD1 (6 bases). V gave up 0 bases and J gave up 2 bases, with 7 bases separating them. The length of the CDR3 is 14 residues. Per germline, CDR1 SGHDT and CDR2 YYEEEE. The CDR3 nucleotides are TGTGCCAGCAGCTTGGGACAGGTCACAGATACGCAGTATTTT. Its translation: CASSLGQVTDTQYF.

The chain employs TRBV7-2 and TRBJ1-2; no definite D call. The CDR3 sequence is 11 residues long. V was pared by 5 bases and J by 7 bases, with 8 bases between. Germline V gives CDR1 SGHTA, CDR2 FQGNSA. CDR3 DNA: TGTGCCAGCAGCCTCGAGGCTGGCTACACCTTC. This sequence encodes CASSLEAGYTF.

The chain combines TRBV18 with TRBJ2-2, with D uncertain. V gave up 4 bases and J gave up 2 bases, with 8 bases separating them. The germline CDR1 and CDR2 sequences are KGHSH and LQKENI. This CDR3 has 14 amino acids. CDR3 residues: CASSQGSNTGELFF. The CDR3 DNA sequence: TGTGCCAGCTCACAGGGTTCTAACACCGGGGAGCTGTTTTTT.

V gene TRBV7-6 combines with J gene TRBJ2-2; D possibly corresponds to TRBD1 (5 bases). This CDR3 has 14 amino acids. Germline V gene lookup returns CDR1 SGHVS and CDR2 FNYEAQ. The V end was cut by 2 bases, the J end by 7 bases, with 11 bases between. This CDR3 reads CASSLSAGNGELFF. The CDR3 DNA reads TGTGCCAGCAGCTTATCTGCAGGGAACGGGGAGCTGTTTTTT.

This chain connects TRBV19 to TRBJ2-7, with 7 bases identical to TRBD1. V was clipped by 7 bases and J by 4 bases; unmatched bases: 7. The germline V gene has CDR1 LNHDA and CDR2 SQIVND (reference sequence). The length of the CDR3 is 13 residues. CDR3 residues: CASNEGAPYEQYF. The CDR3 DNA follows: TGTGCCAGTAACGAGGGGGCCCCATACGAGCAGTACTTC.

The chain is built from TRBV28 and TRBJ1-1; weak D call: TRBD1 (6 bases). The germline CDR1 and CDR2 sequences are MDHEN and SYDVKM. Trimming took off 10 bases at V and 4 bases at J, with 19 bases between the two ends. The CDR3 length is 14 residues. CDR3 in DNA: TGTGCCACCAACCGGGGGGGCAGCGGCACTGAAGCTTTCTTT. Translating it yields CATNRGGSGTEAFF.

V is TRBV19 and J is TRBJ1-2; D unresolved. The CDR3 runs to 11 residues. V was pared by 6 bases and J by 6 bases, with 8 bases between. Germline values: CDR1 LNHDA, CDR2 SQIVND (reference sequence). CDR3 in DNA: TGTGCCAGTAGCCGTGATCATGGCTACACCTTC. It yields the protein CASSRDHGYTF.

The CDR3 spells CASSLQGNTEAFF. CDR3 coding DNA: TGTGCCAGCAGCTTACAGGGGAACACTGAAGCTTTCTTT. The genes are TRBV7-2 and TRBJ1-1, with TRBD1 as a possible D gene (5 bases). Between the trimmed V and J ends, which lost 2 bases and 1 base, there was a span of 5 bases. Germline lookup yields CDR1 SGHTA and CDR2 FQGNSA. This CDR3 region has 13 residues. Full variable domain (missing parts from reference TRBV7-2 and TRBJ1-1): GAGVSQSPSNKVTEKGKDVELRCDPISGHTALYWYRQSLGQGLEFLIYFQGNSAPDKSGLPSDRFSAERTGGSVSTLTIQRTQQEDSAVYLCASSLQGNTEAFFGQGTRLTVV.

This clone occurred once. The chain carries TRBV19 and TRBJ1-4; 7 bases are shared with TRBD1. The CDR3 runs to 16 residues. Per germline, CDR1 LNHDA and CDR2 SQIVND (reference sequence). V was clipped by 5 bases and J by 7 bases; unmatched bases: 13. This CDR3 reads CASSLRTGWLGEKLFF. Here the CDR3 DNA reads TGTGCCAGTAGTCTCCGGACAGGCTGGTTGGGTGAAAAACTGTTTTTT.